Here is one T cell receptor beta chain with its context. Sequencing used immunoSEQ multiplex PCR; TCRdb keeps in-frame clones, though not all of them. Of about 40,000 clones in the sample, 80% to 90% were seen once. The sample belongs to a study of T cell changes during pregnancy in multiple sclerosis. This material consisted of CD4+ T cells from peripheral blood mononuclear cells, taken in the first trimester of pregnancy. The sequence came from a female donor with multiple sclerosis, enrolled in a pregnancy study.

For the CDR3, the DNA is TGTGCCAGCAGCTGGATACAGGGGGGAAAGGGCTACACCTTC. Residues: CASSWIQGGKGYTF. V is TRBV5-6 and J is TRBJ1-2; 8 positions agree with TRBD1. CDR1 is SGHDT and CDR2 is YYEEEE in the germline V gene. V shed 3 bases, J shed 8 bases, and the junction held 9 bases outside the gene matches. CDR3 length equals 14 residues.